The 23 T cell receptor beta chains given below trace back to one sample, sequenced in a study of blood T cell repertoires in COVID-19. Data came from immunoSEQ multiplex PCR; TCRdb stores just in-frame clones and leaves some out. The profile shows 250,000 to 350,000 clones, around 90% of them singletons. The source material was PBMCs or T cells enriched from blood (not recorded which). Source of these receptors: a woman between 45 and 60 years old who had recovered from COVID-19.

This chain uses TRBV28 with TRBJ2-7; D is perhaps TRBD2 (5 bases). The germline gives CDR1 MDHEN, CDR2 SYDVKM. This CDR3 spans 13 amino acids. V gave up 6 bases and J gave up 2 bases, with 11 bases separating them. The CDR3 reads CASRGTRTYEQYF. The CDR3 nucleotides read TGTGCCAGCAGGGGCACTAGGACCTACGAGCAGTACTTC.

The genes are TRBV3-1 (or the pseudogene TRBV3-2) and TRBJ1-4; no reliable D call. The CDR3 length is 14 residues. Germline-derived CDR1 and CDR2 are LGHDT and YNNKEL (reference sequence). Trimming left V 4 bases short and J 5 bases short, with 11 bases between. CDR3 residues: CASSPMGSNEKLFF. For the CDR3, the DNA is TGTGCCAGCAGCCCGATGGGGAGCAATGAAAAACTGTTTTTT.

V is TRBV3-1 (or the pseudogene TRBV3-2) and J is TRBJ2-7, with 7 bases fitting TRBD2. Losses at the gene ends were 1 base for V and 3 bases for J; bases not matched to a gene: 9. Germline CDR1 LGHDT, CDR2 YNNKEL (reference sequence). The CDR3 has 16 residues. The CDR3 loop is CASSQVDGDYNYEQYF. CDR3 DNA: TGTGCCAGCAGCCAAGTCGATGGGGACTATAACTACGAGCAGTACTTC.

The rearrangement links TRBV28 to TRBJ2-4, with a tentative D call TRBD1 (6 bases). Trimming took off 5 bases at V and 5 bases at J, with 13 bases between the two ends. This CDR3 is built from 14 residues. CDR1 and CDR2 (germline): MDHEN, SYDVKM. The CDR3 sequence is CASSPRDTQNIQYF. CDR3 in DNA: TGTGCCAGCAGTCCCCGGGACACCCAAAACATTCAGTACTTC.

The chain joins TRBV5-1 to TRBJ2-3, with TRBD2 matching 14 bases. The V and J ends lost 5 bases and 5 bases, in that order; junction bases with no gene match: 7. Looked up from germline, CDR1 is SGHRS and CDR2 is YFSETQ. This CDR3 has 16 residues. In DNA, the CDR3 is TGCGCCAGCAGTTCCGGGACTAGCGGGAGACAAGATACGCAGTATTTT. Translating it yields CASSSGTSGRQDTQYF.

The chain employs TRBV19 and TRBJ1-5, with a weak D call TRBD1 (5 bases). The ends were cut back, 3 bases at V and 3 bases at J, with 9 bases in the middle. The germline gives CDR1 LNHDA, CDR2 SQIVND (reference sequence). The CDR3 runs to 14 residues. CDR3 nucleotide sequence: TGTGCCAGTAGTATCGGGGGAAACAATCAGCCCCAGCATTTT. It encodes CASSIGGNNQPQHF.

This clone was observed once. One junction end disagrees with the germline gene, perhaps due to a read error. This chain links TRBV20-1 with TRBJ2-7; TRBD2 is a possible D gene (5 bases). Germline lookup yields CDR1 DFQATT and CDR2 SNEGSKA (reference sequence). The CDR3 runs 11 residues. The CDR3 here is CSARRELPIFF. The CDR3 region has the DNA TGCAGTGCTAGACGGGAACTACCGATCTTCTTC.

The chain employs TRBV5-1 and TRBJ2-5; 8 nucleotides line up with TRBD2. Trimming cost V 0 bases and J 5 bases; bases outside gene matches: 6. The germline V gene encodes CDR1 SGHRS and CDR2 YFSETQ. The CDR3 consists of 15 residues. As DNA, the CDR3 is TGCGCCAGCAGCTTGGGGGGTAGCGGGAAGGAGACCCAGTACTTC. It translates to CASSLGGSGKETQYF.

The J gene is TRBJ2-3, the V gene TRBV3-1 (or the pseudogene TRBV3-2); a weak D match, TRBD1 (5 bases). The V and J ends lost 2 bases and 5 bases respectively, with 8 bases between them. There are 13 residues in the CDR3. The germline gives CDR1 LGHDT, CDR2 YNNKEL (reference sequence). The CDR3 nucleotides are TGTGCCAGCAGCCAACAGGGTTTAGATACGCAGTATTTT. Translating it yields CASSQQGLDTQYF.

This clone was counted a single time. The chain employs TRBV18 and TRBJ2-1, with TRBD2 matching 9 bases. In germline, CDR1 is KGHSH, CDR2 LQKENI. V dropped 6 bases and J dropped 12; count of bases not matched to a gene: 15. CDR3 length equals 15 residues. CDR3 sequence: CASSPPRAGGLRQFF. In DNA form, the CDR3 reads TGTGCCAGCTCTCCTCCCCGCGCGGGAGGGCTTCGGCAGTTCTTC.

J is TRBJ2-1 and V is TRBV21-1; the table's D call TRBD1 went unverified against the DNA. TRBV21-1 is a pseudogene. This CDR3 has 19 residues. The CDR3 loop is CASSEKVRQGLFSYNEQFF. CDR3 nucleotides: TGTGCCAGCAGCGAAAAGGTCCGACAGGGGTTATTTTCCTACAATGAGCAGTTCTTC.

The chain employs TRBV5-1 and TRBJ2-7; 8 bases line up with TRBD2. The CDR3 spans 15 residues. The trim removed 4 bases at V and 0 bases at J, leaving 6 bases unmatched. The germline gives CDR1 SGHRS, CDR2 YFSETQ. CDR3 sequence (DNA): TGCGCCAGCAGCAAGCGGGAGTCGAGCTCCTACGAGCAGTACTTC. Amino acids: CASSKRESSSYEQYF.

The rearrangement uses TRBV14 and TRBJ2-1, with 8 nucleotides matching TRBD2. Per germline, CDR1 SGHDN and CDR2 FVKESK. Trimming cost V 0 bases and J 2 bases; bases outside gene matches: 18. This CDR3 is built from 21 residues. CDR3 protein: CASSQDKFGLASRGAYNEQFF. DNA of the CDR3: TGTGCCAGCAGCCAAGATAAATTTGGACTAGCCTCTCGGGGGGCCTACAATGAGCAGTTCTTC. Complete variable domain (other parts from reference TRBV14 and TRBJ2-1): EAGVTQFPSHSVIEKGQTVTLRCDPISGHDNLYWYRRVMGKEIKFLLHFVKESKQDESGMPNNRFLAERTGGTYSTLKVQPAELEDSGVYFCASSQDKFGLASRGAYNEQFFGPGTRLTVL.

V usage is TRBV7-2 and J usage is TRBJ2-1, with D maybe TRBD2 (6 bases). CDR1 and CDR2 from the germline V gene are SGHTA and FQGNSA. The length of the CDR3 is 17 residues. Trimming shortened V by 0 bases and J by 10 bases, and 22 bases separated the two germline ends. DNA for the CDR3: TGTGCCAGCAGCTTAGCGCGGGACGGGATCGGGGTTAGAGAGCAGTTCTTC. Translation: CASSLARDGIGVREQFF.

V gene TRBV29-1 combines with J gene TRBJ1-1; D ambiguous. This CDR3 has 13 residues. Germline-derived CDR1 and CDR2 are SQVTM and ANQGSEA. Trimming took 7 bases from V and 2 from J, leaving 14 bases between them. Here the CDR3 DNA reads TGCAGCGCCGGAAACGGGAAAAACACTGAAGCTTTCTTT. Translated: CSAGNGKNTEAFF.

The chain uses TRBV7-9 and TRBJ2-3, with D hard to call. This CDR3 spans 14 amino acids. Trimming stripped 5 bases from V and 0 bases from J, with 9 bases between. CDR1 and CDR2 from the germline V gene are SEHNR and FQNEAQ (reference sequence). The CDR3 region is CASSRSTSTDTQYF. CDR3 nucleotide sequence: TGTGCCAGCAGCAGGAGTACTAGCACAGATACGCAGTATTTT. The full variable domain, in which reference TRBV7-9 and TRBJ2-3 provide the parts outside the CDR3, is DTGVSQNPRHKITKRGQNVTFRCDPISEHNRLYWYRQTLGQGPEFLTYFQNEAQLEKSRLLSDRFSAERPKGSFSTLEIQRTEQGDSAMYLCASSRSTSTDTQYFGPGTRLTVL.

The V and J genes are TRBV12-5 and TRBJ2-5, with D perhaps TRBD1 (6 bases). Germline values: CDR1 LGHNT, CDR2 FRNRAP. Between the trimmed V and J ends, which lost 6 bases and 1 base, there was a span of 15 bases. The CDR3 totals 15 residues. The CDR3, as DNA: TGTGCTAGTGGCCTGGGGCAACAGGGCCAAGAGACCCAGTACTTC. It codes for CASGLGQQGQETQYF.

This clone was observed once. The chain carries TRBV7-2 and TRBJ2-7; 9 bases agree with TRBD1. V was clipped by 0 bases and J by 3 bases; unmatched bases: 3. Germline V gene data show CDR1 as SGHTA and CDR2 as FQGNSA. The CDR3 loop spans 15 amino acids. CDR3 DNA sequence: TGTGCCAGCAGCTTAGCCCCGGGACAGGGCTACGAGCAGTACTTC. Amino acid sequence: CASSLAPGQGYEQYF.

The rearrangement joins TRBV7-2 to TRBJ2-5, with 11 bases that match TRBD2. V gave up 0 bases and J gave up 2 bases; unmatched junction bases: 2. This CDR3 contains 16 residues. Germline lookup yields CDR1 SGHTA and CDR2 FQGNSA. This CDR3 reads CASSLALAGGQETQYF. In DNA, the CDR3 is TGTGCCAGCAGCTTAGCGCTAGCGGGAGGTCAAGAGACCCAGTACTTC.

This clone was found once. The chain employs TRBV7-2 and TRBJ2-1, with 11 bases matching TRBD1. This CDR3 contains 15 residues. V shed 5 bases and J 10 bases; nucleotides not matched to a gene: 10. Germline V lookup: CDR1 SGHTA, CDR2 FQGNSA. The CDR3 DNA sequence: TGTGCCAGCAGCCCCCGGGACAGGGGGTTCGGGGAGCAGTTCTTC. Translation gives CASSPRDRGFGEQFF.

The chain uses TRBV4-3 and TRBJ1-1; D is unresolved. With 0 bases removed from V and 6 bases from J, the gap between germline ends came to 8 bases. CDR1 LGHNA and CDR2 YSLEER come from the germline V gene. The CDR3 extends over 13 amino acids. The chain's CDR3 is CASSQEARSEAFF. The CDR3 DNA reads TGCGCCAGCAGCCAAGAAGCGAGGTCTGAAGCTTTCTTT.

The chain links TRBV29-1 to TRBJ2-1; D is unresolved. CDR3 size: 12 residues. The V gene's germline CDR1 is SQVTM and CDR2 ANQGSEA. Trimming left V 8 bases short and J 0 bases short, with 8 bases between. In DNA, the CDR3 is TGCAGCAGTCGCTACTCCTACAATGAGCAGTTCTTC. This encodes CSSRYSYNEQFF.

V and J are TRBV6-2 or TRBV6-3 and TRBJ1-5; possible D gene TRBD1, 5 bases. The CDR3 has 16 amino acids. Germline V gene data show CDR1 as MNHEY and CDR2 as SVGEGT. The V gene lost 6 bases and the J gene lost 4 bases, with 19 bases spanning the gap. CDR3 nucleotide sequence: TGTGCCAGCAGCCCACAAAAGACAGTAAAAAATCAGCCCCAGCATTTT. It is translated as CASSPQKTVKNQPQHF.